Following are 13 T cell receptor beta chains from one sample sequenced in a study of T cells in localized non-small cell lung cancer. Produced via immunoSEQ multiplex PCR; TCRdb's table is partial and in-frame only. Of some 40,000 clones detected, around nine tenths appear once; the ten largest clones hold roughly 6.9%. Specimen: peripheral blood, collected before any cancer treatment. Receptors were obtained from a female donor of 60 years or more with stage I lung adenocarcinoma.

The V call is TRBV29-1, the J call TRBJ2-3; D not certain. Trimming shortened V by 0 bases and J by 6 bases, and 16 bases separated the two germline ends. CDR3 length equals 15 residues. Germline assignment: CDR1 SQVTM and CDR2 ANQGSEA. This chain's CDR3 is CSVEDISQSADTQYF. CDR3 nucleotide sequence: TGCAGCGTTGAAGATATCTCACAGTCTGCGGATACGCAGTATTTT.

This chain uses TRBV7-3 with TRBJ1-2; TRBD1 matches at 10 bases. The trim removed 5 bases at V and 4 bases at J, leaving 7 bases unmatched. Looked up from germline, CDR1 is SGHTA and CDR2 is FQGTGA. The CDR3 consists of 15 residues. The CDR3 spells CASSPGQGLVYGYTF. The CDR3 DNA is TGTGCCAGCAGCCCGGGACAGGGGTTGGTCTATGGCTACACCTTC. Supplemented by reference TRBV7-3 and TRBJ1-2, the full variable domain reads GAGVSQTPSNKVTEKGKYVELRCDPISGHTALYWYRQSLGQGPEFLIYFQGTGAADDSGLPNDRFFAVRPEGSVSTLKIQRTERGDSAVYLCASSPGQGLVYGYTFGSGTRLTVV.

V gene TRBV4-2 combines with J gene TRBJ1-2, with a tentative D call TRBD1 (6 bases). V shed 4 bases and J shed 0 bases, with 12 bases lying between them. This CDR3 contains 15 residues. The germline V gene encodes CDR1 LGHNA and CDR2 YNFKEQ. CDR3 nucleotides: TGTGCCAGCAGCCTTATAAGGGGGGCTAACTATGGCTACACCTTC. Its translation: CASSLIRGANYGYTF.

The CDR3 DNA is TGTGCCAGCAGCTCGTCACTCGGCCATAACTATGGCTACACCTTC. Protein: CASSSSLGHNYGYTF. The chain employs TRBV11-2 and TRBJ1-2; D not certain. CDR1 SGHAT and CDR2 FQNNGV come from the germline V gene. CDR3 length: 15 residues. Trimming took 4 bases from V and 1 from J, leaving 13 bases between them. The complete variable domain, with remaining parts taken from reference TRBV11-2 and TRBJ1-2, reads EAGVAQSPRYKIIEKRQSVAFWCNPISGHATLYWYQQILGQGPKLLIQFQNNGVVDDSQLPKDRFSAERLKGVDSTLKIQPAKLEDSAVYLCASSSSLGHNYGYTFGSGTRLTVV.

This chain connects TRBV9 to TRBJ1-2; D remains unclear. The V end was cut by 3 bases, the J end by 4 bases, with 7 bases between. Germline V lookup: CDR1 SGDLS, CDR2 YYNGEE. The CDR3 sequence is 12 residues long. The CDR3 region has the DNA TGTGCCAGCAGCGCCCAGGCCTATGGCTACACCTTC. This codes for CASSAQAYGYTF.

The J gene is TRBJ1-2, the V gene TRBV28; D unresolved. The CDR3 has 14 amino acids. Per the germline V gene, CDR1 is MDHEN and CDR2 is SYDVKM. The V end was cut by 2 bases, the J end by 7 bases, with 14 bases between. In nucleotides, the CDR3 is TGTGCCAGCAGTTTAGGGAGATCTATTAGTGGCTACACCTTC. This encodes CASSLGRSISGYTF.

V is TRBV10-3 and J is TRBJ2-2, with TRBD1 matching over 10 bases. The germline CDR1 and CDR2 sequences are ENHRY and SYGVKD. V lost 9 bases, J lost 5 bases, and 6 bases stayed unmatched. The CDR3 runs 14 residues. CDR3 bases: TGTGCCATTAACGACAGGGGGCAGACCGGGGAGCTGTTTTTT. Amino acids: CAINDRGQTGELFF.

A word on this clone: Relative to the germline gene, one junction end is altered; a read error may explain this. V is TRBV7-7 and J is TRBJ2-5; possibly TRBD2 for D (6 bases). Germline CDR1 is SSHAT and CDR2 is FNYEAQ (reference sequence). The CDR3 has 15 residues. The CDR3 DNA follows: TGTGCTAGCAGCTTTGGGCTAGCGTCCCGAGAGACCCAGTACTTC. Its translation: CASSFGLASRETQYF.

The chain couples TRBV7-9 to TRBJ1-1; D gene unclear. V lost 2 bases, J lost 7 bases, and 11 bases lay in between. CDR1 and CDR2 from the germline V gene are SEHNR and FQNEAQ (reference sequence). This CDR3 region has 13 residues. The DNA for the CDR3 is TGTGCCAGCAGCTTATCGGTAGTTGGTGAAGCTTTCTTT. Protein: CASSLSVVGEAFF.

This clone was detected only once. J is TRBJ2-7 and V is TRBV6-1, with TRBD2 as a possible D gene (5 bases). V was clipped by 5 bases and J by 6 bases, with 8 bases between them. The germline CDR1 and CDR2 sequences are MNHNS and SASEGT. The CDR3 runs to 11 residues. The DNA for the CDR3 is TGTGCCAGCAGTCGAGGGTTCGAGCAGTACGTC. This sequence encodes CASSRGFEQYV.

This chain links TRBV6-6 with TRBJ2-2, with a weak D call TRBD1 (6 bases). V lost 2 bases and J lost 0, with 10 bases in between. This CDR3 has 16 residues. Germline assignment: CDR1 MNHNY and CDR2 SVGAGI (reference sequence). The CDR3 nucleotides are TGTGCCAGCAGTTACCGAGGGGGTGCGAACACCGGGGAGCTGTTTTTT. This sequence encodes CASSYRGGANTGELFF.

This sequence joins TRBV28 and TRBJ1-1; a possible D gene is TRBD1 (6 bases). Germline loops: CDR1 MDHEN, CDR2 SYDVKM. The CDR3 runs 16 residues. Deletions cut 6 bases from V and 4 bases from J, with 21 bases between. Here the CDR3 reads CASSSRRGAVSTEAFF. The CDR3 bases are TGTGCCAGCAGCTCCCGCCGGGGGGCGGTGAGCACTGAAGCTTTCTTT.

The chain uses TRBV13 and TRBJ2-2; either TRBD1 or TRBD2 may fit D (5 bases each). CDR1 and CDR2 from the germline V gene are PRHDT and FYEKMQ (reference sequence). Trimming stripped 3 bases from V and 3 bases from J, with 8 bases between. CDR3 length equals 14 residues. The CDR3 protein is CASSFGDDTGELFF. Here the CDR3 DNA reads TGTGCCAGCAGCTTCGGGGACGACACCGGGGAGCTGTTTTTT.